One T cell receptor beta chain is described in this entry. The germline V gene encodes CDR1 KGHSH and CDR2 LQKENI. This CDR3 is 16 amino acids long. The trim removed 6 bases at V and 4 bases at J, leaving 9 bases unmatched. The entry originates in a study of blood T cell repertoires in COVID-19. Sequencing was performed with immunoSEQ multiplex PCR; in TCRdb, only in-frame clones are kept and a portion is missing. The table has roughly 200,000 clones, 81% seen once; the top ten hold approximately 7.2%. Sequences were obtained from peripheral blood. The sequence derives from a woman older than 75 with acute or convalescent COVID-19. The V gene is TRBV18, the J gene TRBJ1-3, with TRBD1 matching over 10 bases. CDR3 in DNA: TGTGCCAGCTCGCCTGGGACAGGGGTTACCGGAAACACCATATATTTT. Protein sequence: CASSPGTGVTGNTIYF.